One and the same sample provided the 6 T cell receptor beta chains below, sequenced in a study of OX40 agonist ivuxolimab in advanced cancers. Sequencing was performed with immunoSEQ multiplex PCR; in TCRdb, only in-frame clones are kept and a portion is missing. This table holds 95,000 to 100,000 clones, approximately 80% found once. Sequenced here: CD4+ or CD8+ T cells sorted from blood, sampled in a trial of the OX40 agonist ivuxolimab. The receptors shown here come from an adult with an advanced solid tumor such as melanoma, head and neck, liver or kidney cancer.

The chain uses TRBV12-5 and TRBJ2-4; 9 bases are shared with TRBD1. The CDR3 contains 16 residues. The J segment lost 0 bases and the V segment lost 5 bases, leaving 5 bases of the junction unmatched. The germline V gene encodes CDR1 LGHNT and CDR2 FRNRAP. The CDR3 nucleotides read TGTGCTAGTGGTCCAGGACAGGGGACAGCCAAAAACATTCAGTACTTC. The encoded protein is CASGPGQGTAKNIQYF. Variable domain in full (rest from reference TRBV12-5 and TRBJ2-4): DARVTQTPRHKVTEMGQEVTMRCQPILGHNTVFWYRQTMMQGLELLAYFRNRAPLDDSGMPKDRFSAEMPDATLATLKIQPSEPRDSAVYFCASGPGQGTAKNIQYFGAGTRLSVL.

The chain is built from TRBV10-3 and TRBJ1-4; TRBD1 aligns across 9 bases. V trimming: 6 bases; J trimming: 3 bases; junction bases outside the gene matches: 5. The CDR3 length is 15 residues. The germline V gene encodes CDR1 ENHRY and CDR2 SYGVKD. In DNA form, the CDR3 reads TGTGCCATCAGACGGGACAGGGCCCCTAATGAAAAACTGTTTTTT. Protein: CAIRRDRAPNEKLFF.

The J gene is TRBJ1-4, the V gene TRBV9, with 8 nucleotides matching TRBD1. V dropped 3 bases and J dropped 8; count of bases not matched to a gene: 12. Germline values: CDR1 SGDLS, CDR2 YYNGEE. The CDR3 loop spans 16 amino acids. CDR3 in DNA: TGTGCCAGCAGCGCGGTACCGACAGGGGAGAGCGAAAAACTGTTTTTT. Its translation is CASSAVPTGESEKLFF.

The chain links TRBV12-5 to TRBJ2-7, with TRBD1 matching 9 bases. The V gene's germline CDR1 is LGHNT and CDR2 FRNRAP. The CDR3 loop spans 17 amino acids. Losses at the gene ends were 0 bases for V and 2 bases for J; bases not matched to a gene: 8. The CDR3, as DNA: TGTGCTAGTGGTTTGGTTATCGGGACAGGGACTACCTACGAGCAGTACTTC. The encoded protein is CASGLVIGTGTTYEQYF.

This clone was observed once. CDR3 in amino acids: CASSLVGQLYEKLFF. The CDR3 DNA reads TGCGCCAGCAGCTTGGTGGGACAGCTATATGAAAAACTGTTTTTT. The chain joins TRBV5-1 to TRBJ1-4, with TRBD1 matching over 7 bases. Germline V gene lookup returns CDR1 SGHRS and CDR2 YFSETQ. The CDR3 length is 15 residues. Losses at the gene ends were 0 bases for V and 6 bases for J; bases not matched to a gene: 5.

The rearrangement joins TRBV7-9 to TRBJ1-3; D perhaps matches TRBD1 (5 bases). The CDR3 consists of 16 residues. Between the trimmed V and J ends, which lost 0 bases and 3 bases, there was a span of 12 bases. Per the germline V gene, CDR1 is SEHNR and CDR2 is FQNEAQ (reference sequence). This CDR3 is CASSLAFPGGGNTIYF. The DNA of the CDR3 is TGTGCCAGCAGCTTAGCCTTTCCCGGGGGTGGAAACACCATATATTTT.